This TCR beta chain was recorded in a study of T cells in Graves' hyperthyroidism and ophthalmopathy. Notes on the study in general: A median around 6.8 months before onset, the model predicted ophthalmopathy.

Per germline, CDR1 SQVTM and CDR2 ANQGSEA. V lost 6 bases, J lost 2 bases, and 10 bases lay in between. The CDR3 covers 12 residues. TCR beta CDR3 regions were amplified from RNA transcripts. First-round RT-PCR targeting the TCR CDR3 was performed with the HTBI primer set. MiXCR, run by TCRdb on the multiplex PCR reads, gives a single entry per CDR3 protein. The data show 660,000 or so distinct CDR3 sequences, approximately 42% seen once. The sample holds many counts of this clonotype. Its specificity is unknown. The J gene is TRBJ1-2, the V gene TRBV29-1; perhaps TRBD1 as D (6 bases). Input material: peripheral blood or thyroid tissue (not recorded which). The clonotype was recovered from an adult man with Graves' disease, either hyperthyroidism or ophthalmopathy (not recorded which). The CDR3 here is CSVDRNNYGYTF. DNA of the CDR3: TGCAGCGTCGACAGGAACAACTATGGCTACACCTTC.